This is a list of T cell receptor beta chains from one sample in a study of T cell clones after liver transplantation. The method was immunoSEQ multiplex PCR; TCRdb's version includes in-frame clones alone and lacks a portion of them. The table has about 22,000 clones, about three quarters seen once. This specimen consisted of CD4+ T cells from blood, obtained before liver transplant. These receptors were collected from a human donor who received a liver transplant. CDR3s include the opening cysteine and the closing phenylalanine or tryptophan. Fields, in order: D gene, V gene, clone size, J gene, CDR3 DNA, CDR3 protein. The D gene is left open where the match is weak. Some rows mark clone size as missing; the rest say once, few, many or name a class of expanded clone.

.,TRBV28,.,TRBJ1-5,TGTGCCAGCAGTTTACTCAGGGAAGATAGCAATCAGCCCCAGCATTTT,CASSLLREDSNQPQHF
.,TRBV2,once,TRBJ2-1,TGTGCCAGCAGTCGTACTGAGCAGTTCTTC,CASSRTEQFF
TRBD1,TRBV28,.,TRBJ1-5,TGTGCCAGCAGTTTATGGGACAGGGTAAATCAGCCCCAGCATTTT,CASSLWDRVNQPQHF
TRBD1,TRBV2,.,TRBJ1-2,TGTGCCAGCATCCGGGACAGGGACTATGGCTACACCTTC,CASIRDRDYGYTF
.,TRBV18,.,TRBJ2-3,TGTGCCAGCTCGGTACCGCCGGCAGATACGCAGTATTTT,CASSVPPADTQYF
.,TRBV28,.,TRBJ1-6,TGTGCCAGCAGTTCCGAACCGCAACCCCTCCACTTT,CASSSEPQPLHF
.,TRBV6-5,.,TRBJ2-7,TGTGCCAGCACCCCAAATGGGGCGCCGAGCTACGAGCAGTACTTC,CASTPNGAPSYEQYF
.,TRBV5-1,.,TRBJ2-2,TGCGCCAGCAGGGGAAGTATGGGTACCGGGGAGCTGTTTTTT,CASRGSMGTGELFF
.,TRBV23-1,.,TRBJ2-5,TGCGCCAGCAGTCCATTCTCGGGGAGTGCGGAGACCCAGTACTTC,CASSPFSGSAETQYF
.,TRBV6-1,.,TRBJ1-6,TGTGCCAGCAGTGAACGTCGCGGGACATATAATTCACCCCTCCACTTT,CASSERRGTYNSPLHF
TRBD1,TRBV11-3,few,TRBJ2-3,TGTGCCAGCAGCTTAGTAGGGCCGGGACAGGGAGGAGATACGCAGTATTTT,CASSLVGPGQGGDTQYF
.,TRBV6-1,.,TRBJ1-1,TGTGCCAGCAGCGTAACAGTGGGCACTGAAGCTTTCTTT,CASSVTVGTEAFF
.,TRBV6-5,.,TRBJ1-4,TGTGCCAGCAGAATGACCACAACTAATGAAAAACTGTTTTTT,CASRMTTTNEKLFF
TRBD1,TRBV27,.,TRBJ1-1,TGTGCCAGCAGCTCCCACAGGGGCACTGAAGCTTTCTTT,CASSSHRGTEAFF
.,TRBV6-1,few,TRBJ1-5,TGTGCCAGCAGTGACATTATATGGGACGCCCCAGATCAGCCCCAGCATTTT,CASSDIIWDAPDQPQHF
.,TRBV6-5,few,TRBJ1-2,TGTGCCAGCAGTTACGGGGGTGGCTATGGCTACACCTTC,CASSYGGGYGYTF
TRBD2,TRBV9,once,TRBJ2-1,TGTGCCAGCAGTACGGGACTAGACTCCTACAATGAGCAGTTCTTC,CASSTGLDSYNEQFF
TRBD1,TRBV5-1,.,TRBJ1-6,TGCGCCAGCAGACCAACAGGGGTTGGGTCACCCCTCCACTTT,CASRPTGVGSPLHF
TRBD1,TRBV19,few,TRBJ1-1,TGTGCCAGTAGTATTCACCCGGACAGGGCTAACACTGAAGCTTTCTTT,CASSIHPDRANTEAFF
.,TRBV4-2,.,TRBJ1-2,TGTGCCAGCAGCCAAGATAGGAGGGGTAACTATGGCTACACCTTC,CASSQDRRGNYGYTF
.,TRBV18,.,TRBJ1-5,TGTGCCAGCTCACCGACGACTCTGGATCAGCCCCAGCATTTT,CASSPTTLDQPQHF
TRBD1,TRBV14,.,TRBJ1-2,TGTGCCAGCAGCGAAGGGGGTGTCTGGATCAGGGGGTTAGGCGGCTACACCTTC,CASSEGGVWIRGLGGYTF
.,TRBV18,.,TRBJ1-3,TGTGCCAGCTCACCACCGGAACGGGGAAACACCATATATTTT,CASSPPERGNTIYF
.,TRBV5-1,.,TRBJ2-5,TGCGCCAGCAGCAGGGGGGTCACCAGGATTGAAGAGACCCAGTACTTC,CASSRGVTRIEETQYF
.,TRBV2,few,TRBJ1-1,TGTGCCAGCAGTCAGGGACAGAACACTGAAGCTTTCTTT,CASSQGQNTEAFF
.,TRBV25-1,.,TRBJ2-5,TGTGCCAGCAGTGACCGGGACGTAAAAGAGACCCAGTACTTC,CASSDRDVKETQYF
.,TRBV19,medium-sized,TRBJ1-2,TGTGCCAGTAGTATCTCATCTGGGGGGTATGGCTACACCTTC,CASSISSGGYGYTF
.,TRBV29-1,few,TRBJ2-5,TGCAGCGTTGGCGGGATTGTGGAGACCCAGTACTTC,CSVGGIVETQYF
.,TRBV11-1,once,TRBJ2-7,TGTGCCAGCAGCTTACCCGACGGAGTGGTAGGCGAGCAGTACTTC,CASSLPDGVVGEQYF
.,TRBV9,few,TRBJ1-2,TGTGCCAGCAGCGTTAGACGGGACACCTCTAACTATGGCTACACCTTC,CASSVRRDTSNYGYTF
.,TRBV28,.,TRBJ1-1,TGTGCCAGCAGTTTGATCACCATGAACACTGAAGCTTTCTTT,CASSLITMNTEAFF
TRBD1,TRBV6-6,.,TRBJ2-7,TGTGCCAGCAGTTACAGGGACAGGGCCTACGAGCAGTACTTC,CASSYRDRAYEQYF
.,TRBV10-2,few,TRBJ1-6,TGCGCCAGCAGTGAAGTTGAGGCCCGGTATTCACCCCTCCACTTT,CASSEVEARYSPLHF
.,TRBV5-1,.,TRBJ2-1,TGCGCCAGCAGCACGACTAGTTTATGGCTCGGTGAGCAGTTCTTC,CASSTTSLWLGEQFF
.,TRBV15,.,TRBJ1-5,TGTGCCACCAGCAGAGACAGGGAGGGTCAGCCCCAGCATTTT,CATSRDREGQPQHF
.,TRBV7-9,.,TRBJ1-4,TGTGCCAGCATCCCGCCGGGGGATAATGAAAAACTGTTTTTT,CASIPPGDNEKLFF
.,TRBV5-6,.,TRBJ1-6,TGTGCCAGCAGCCTGAGGGGCAGGAGGACAAATAATTCACCCCTCCACTTT,CASSLRGRRTNNSPLHF
TRBD1,TRBV15,few,TRBJ2-1,TGTGCCACCAGCAGACCGACGGGACAGGGTTACAATGAGCAGTTCTTC,CATSRPTGQGYNEQFF
.,TRBV19,.,TRBJ1-6,TGTGCCAGTAAAATATCCGCCGGGGATTCACCCCTCCACTTT,CASKISAGDSPLHF
TRBD1,TRBV5-4,few,TRBJ1-2,TGTGCCAGCAGCTTGCCAGGGGGCAACTATGGCTACACCTTC,CASSLPGGNYGYTF
TRBD2,TRBV28,.,TRBJ2-5,TGTGCCAGCAGCGAGAGGTTCGGGCTAGCGGGCTCACAAGAGACCCAGTACTTC,CASSERFGLAGSQETQYF
.,TRBV28,.,TRBJ1-3,TGTGCCAGCACCCCCTTACGCAGCTCTGGAAACACCATATATTTT,CASTPLRSSGNTIYF
TRBD1,TRBV7-6,.,TRBJ2-2,TGTGCCAGCAGCCACCGGGACAGCACCGGGGAGCTGTTTTTT,CASSHRDSTGELFF
TRBD2,TRBV11-3,.,TRBJ2-1,TGTGCCAGCAGCTTTAGCGGGGTAATGAATGAGCAGTTCTTC,CASSFSGVMNEQFF
.,TRBV5-6,.,TRBJ2-5,TGTGCCAGCAGCTGGGGGGTAGGGGAAGAGACCCAGTACTTC,CASSWGVGEETQYF
.,TRBV12-2,few,TRBJ1-5,TGTGCAAGTCGGTCGTGGGATCAGCCCCAGCATTTT,CASRSWDQPQHF
.,TRBV9,.,TRBJ2-2,TGTGCCAGCAGCCCCCGCACAGGGTCGAACACCGGGGAGCTGTTTTTT,CASSPRTGSNTGELFF
.,TRBV19,once,TRBJ1-2,TGTGCCAGTAGTATGAGTAGGAGGAACTATGGCTACACCTTC,CASSMSRRNYGYTF
TRBD2,TRBV30,.,TRBJ2-2,TGTGCCTGGAGTGGCGGGGGGGCTAACACCGGGGAGCTGTTTTTT,CAWSGGGANTGELFF
.,TRBV5-1,.,TRBJ2-3,TGCGCCAGCAGCTTGGAAGGAGGGACAGATACGCAGTATTTT,CASSLEGGTDTQYF
.,TRBV5-5,.,TRBJ2-1,TGTGCCAGCAGCTTGGGTGCGGGGTGGAACAATGAGCAGTTCTTC,CASSLGAGWNNEQFF
TRBD1,TRBV29-1,.,TRBJ2-7,TGCAGCGTTGAAAAGGGACAGGGGGGCTACGAGCAGTACTTC,CSVEKGQGGYEQYF
TRBD1,TRBV7-2,few,TRBJ1-1,TGTGCCAGCAGCTTAAGGGGTGGGACAGGGGTCTTAAACACTGAAGCTTTCTTT,CASSLRGGTGVLNTEAFF
.,TRBV7-2,.,TRBJ1-1,TGTGCCAGCAGCTTAGTGGGAGGGGCGAACACTGAAGCTTTCTTT,CASSLVGGANTEAFF
TRBD1,TRBV7-2,.,TRBJ1-5,TGTGCCAGCAGCCCGAGACAGGGGTTGTTCAATCAGCCCCAGCATTTT,CASSPRQGLFNQPQHF